This T cell receptor (beta chain) was captured by sequencing in a study of immune cell composition in non-small cell lung cancer. Study-wide context: Most cases were lung adenocarcinoma or squamous cell carcinoma.

General study findings and limits: Lung squamous cell carcinoma tumours had significantly higher top 10 clone scores and productive clonality than lung adenocarcinoma. Tumour TCR-beta clonality was not significantly tied to smoking pack-years.

The data were produced by immunoSEQ multiplex PCR, yet TCRdb's version contains in-frame clones alone and is incomplete. The table includes about 13,000 clones, approximately 80% detected once. Comments on this clone: Its target is unknown.

Input material: lung tumor tissue. The receptor was isolated from a human donor with non-small cell lung cancer.

CDR3 in amino acids: CASSLTGQLNNQPQHF. Here the CDR3 DNA reads TGTGCCAGCAGCTTAACGGGACAGCTTAACAATCAGCCCCAGCATTTT. The chain combines TRBV7-8 with TRBJ1-5; 7 positions match TRBD1. The CDR3 extends over 16 amino acids. CDR1 and CDR2 from the germline V gene are SGHVS and FQNEAQ. The junction had 7 bases not matched to a gene; V was cut back by 2 bases and J by 3 bases.